This is a list of T cell receptor beta chains from one sample in a study of T cell clones after liver transplantation. Profiling relied on immunoSEQ multiplex PCR, and the TCRdb table lists in-frame clones only, not all of them. This sample carries tens of thousands of clones, 70% of them seen once, and the ten largest clones take about 3%. Sample: CD4+ T cells from blood, taken at the roughly 15-month timepoint. Receptor source: a human patient who received a liver transplant. Part of the T cell pool may stem from the graft donor. Each CDR3 is given with its conserved first and last residue. The D gene is left open where the match is weak. The size field is filled for only some rows; it gives once, few, many or a size class.

TRBV27	TRBJ2-2	-	-	CASSLVGELFF	TGTGCCAGCAGTTTAGTCGGGGAGCTGTTTTTT
TRBV7-2	TRBJ2-3	-	-	CASSRDRPVPTDTQYF	TGTGCCAGCAGCCGGGACCGCCCCGTCCCCACAGATACGCAGTATTTT
TRBV6-1	TRBJ1-5	-	-	CASSVDIGFNQPQHF	TGTGCCAGCAGTGTGGACATTGGGTTCAATCAGCCCCAGCATTTT
TRBV5-1	TRBJ1-1	-	TRBD1	CASRGQGSEAFF	TGCGCCAGTCGTGGACAGGGCTCTGAAGCTTTCTTT
TRBV7-8	TRBJ1-3	-	-	CASSPNRVGGNTIYF	TGTGCCAGCAGCCCCAACAGGGTGGGTGGAAACACCATATATTTT
TRBV19	TRBJ2-5	once	TRBD2	CASRRTSGGFQETQYF	TGTGCCAGTAGACGGACTAGCGGGGGGTTCCAAGAGACCCAGTACTTC
TRBV5-1	TRBJ2-3	few	TRBD1	CASSLGQGPDTQYF	TGCGCCAGCAGCTTAGGACAGGGACCTGATACGCAGTATTTT
TRBV11-3	TRBJ2-3	-	-	CASSFRASSTDTQYF	TGTGCCAGCAGCTTCCGGGCCTCAAGCACAGATACGCAGTATTTT
TRBV30	TRBJ2-7	-	TRBD1	CAWARTGSSYEQYF	TGTGCCTGGGCGAGGACAGGAAGCTCCTACGAGCAGTACTTC
TRBV9	TRBJ2-4	-	TRBD1	CASSVQGDAKNIQYF	TGTGCCAGCAGCGTACAGGGGGACGCCAAAAACATTCAGTACTTC
TRBV14	TRBJ1-6	-	TRBD1	CASSQNGQGQSPLHF	TGTGCCAGCAGCCAGAATGGACAGGGTCAATCACCCCTCCACTTT
TRBV7-8	TRBJ2-2	-	-	CASSRDRNTGELFF	TGTGCCAGCAGCCGCGACAGGAACACCGGGGAGCTGTTTTTT
TRBV27	TRBJ1-2	-	TRBD1	CASNDRDRGALGYGYTF	TGTGCCAGCAACGACCGGGACAGGGGCGCACTAGGCTATGGCTACACCTTC
TRBV5-1	TRBJ2-5	-	-	CASSFGQETQYF	TGCGCCAGCAGCTTTGGCCAAGAGACCCAGTACTTC
TRBV6-1	TRBJ1-2	-	-	CASTIERNYGYTF	TGTGCCAGCACAATCGAAAGGAACTATGGCTACACCTTC
TRBV25-1	TRBJ1-1	many	-	CAIHRPTENTEAFF	TGTGCCATCCATCGTCCGACAGAGAACACTGAAGCTTTCTTT
TRBV5-6	TRBJ2-5	-	TRBD1	CASSPGTGLPQETQYF	TGTGCCAGCAGCCCGGGGACAGGGCTACCCCAAGAGACCCAGTACTTC
TRBV19	TRBJ2-1	few	TRBD2	CASSPHIAGHYNEQFF	TGTGCCAGTAGTCCCCACATAGCGGGACACTACAATGAGCAGTTCTTC
TRBV6-5	TRBJ2-5	-	TRBD2	CASSKGLAGGETQYF	TGTGCCAGCAGTAAGGGACTAGCGGGGGGTGAGACCCAGTACTTC
TRBV19	TRBJ1-2	-	-	CASSPFNYGYTF	TGTGCCAGTAGTCCCTTTAACTATGGCTACACCTTC
TRBV7-2	TRBJ2-3	-	-	CASSLLARHTDTQYF	TGTGCCAGCAGCTTACTAGCGAGACACACAGATACGCAGTATTTT
TRBV28	TRBJ1-5	few	-	CASRAGDQPQHF	TGTGCCAGCAGAGCCGGGGATCAGCCCCAGCATTTT
TRBV28	TRBJ1-2	-	-	CASRAGVDYGYTF	TGTGCCAGCAGGGCAGGGGTAGACTATGGCTACACCTTC
TRBV19	TRBJ1-3	-	-	CASSRGGTGNTIYF	TGTGCCAGTAGCCGCGGGGGCACTGGAAACACCATATATTTT
TRBV21-1	TRBJ2-3	-	-	CASSPSLGSEPTLSTDTQYF	TGTGCCAGCAGCCCTAGTTTAGGATCTGAACCTACACTTAGCACAGATACGCAGTATTTT
TRBV7-2	TRBJ2-5	-	TRBD1	CASSLGGQGETQYF	TGTGCCAGCAGCTTAGGGGGACAGGGGGAGACCCAGTACTTC
TRBV4-2	TRBJ2-7	-	TRBD1	CASSQDPGGIYEQYF	TGTGCCAGCAGCCAAGACCCAGGGGGCATCTACGAGCAGTATTTC
TRBV19	TRBJ2-2	many	TRBD1	CASSRQPFGQATGELFF	TGTGCCAGTAGTCGACAACCCTTTGGACAGGCCACCGGGGAGCTGTTTTTT
TRBV5-1	TRBJ2-2	-	TRBD2	CASSLAASGRYTGELFF	TGCGCCAGCAGCTTGGCCGCTAGCGGAAGGTACACCGGGGAGCTGTTTTTT
TRBV6-5	TRBJ1-3	few	TRBD1	CASSYAGGQGNTIYF	TGTGCCAGCAGCTACGCAGGGGGGCAAGGAAACACCATATATTTT
TRBV19	TRBJ1-2	-	-	CASSTSSAYQHGYTF	TGTGCCAGTAGTACTTCATCGGCGTACCAACATGGCTACACCTTC
TRBV18	TRBJ2-6	-	-	CASSLQGGANVLTF	TGTGCCAGCTCACTACAGGGTGGGGCCAACGTCCTGACTTTC
TRBV29-1	TRBJ2-7	-	TRBD1	CSAEDRDEQYF	TGCAGCGCCGAGGACAGGGACGAGCAGTACTTC
TRBV5-1	TRBJ2-2	-	TRBD1	CASSAYGTGAGELFF	TGCGCCAGCAGCGCATACGGGACAGGGGCCGGGGAGCTGTTTTTT
TRBV5-1	TRBJ2-3	-	-	CASSLSSPTDTQYF	TGCGCCAGCAGCTTGTCGAGCCCCACAGATACGCAGTATTTT
TRBV18	TRBJ1-5	-	-	CASSVENQPQHF	TGTGCCAGCTCAGTGGAGAATCAGCCCCAGCATTTT
TRBV28	TRBJ2-4	-	TRBD2	CASSPAHGGGNIQYF	TGTGCCAGCAGCCCTGCCCATGGCGGGGGGAACATTCAGTACTTC
TRBV18	TRBJ1-5	-	-	CASSWETNQPQHF	TGTGCCAGCTCTTGGGAAACAAATCAGCCCCAGCATTTT
TRBV6-1	TRBJ2-6	-	-	CASTGSSGANVLTF	TGTGCCAGCACGGGGTCCTCTGGGGCCAACGTCCTGACTTTC
TRBV23-1	TRBJ1-2	-	-	CASSLPVGENYGYTF	TGCGCCAGCAGTCTTCCAGTGGGGGAAAACTATGGCTACACCTTC